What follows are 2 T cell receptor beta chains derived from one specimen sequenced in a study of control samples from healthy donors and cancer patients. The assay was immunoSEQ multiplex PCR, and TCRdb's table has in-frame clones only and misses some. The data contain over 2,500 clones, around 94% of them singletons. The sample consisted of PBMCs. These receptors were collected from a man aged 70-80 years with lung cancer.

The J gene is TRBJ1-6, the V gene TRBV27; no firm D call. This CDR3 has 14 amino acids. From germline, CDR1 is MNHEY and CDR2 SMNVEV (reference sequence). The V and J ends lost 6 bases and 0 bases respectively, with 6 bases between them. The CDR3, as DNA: TGTGCCAGCAGACAGAGCTCCTATAATTCACCCCTCCACTTT. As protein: CASRQSSYNSPLHF.

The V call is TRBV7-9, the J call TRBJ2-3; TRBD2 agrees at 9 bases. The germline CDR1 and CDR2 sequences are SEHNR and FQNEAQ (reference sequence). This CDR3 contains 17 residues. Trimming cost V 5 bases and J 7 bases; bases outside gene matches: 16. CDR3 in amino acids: CASSVDAGRLAGNTQYF. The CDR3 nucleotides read TGTGCCAGCAGCGTAGACGCCGGGAGGCTAGCGGGGAATACGCAGTATTTT.